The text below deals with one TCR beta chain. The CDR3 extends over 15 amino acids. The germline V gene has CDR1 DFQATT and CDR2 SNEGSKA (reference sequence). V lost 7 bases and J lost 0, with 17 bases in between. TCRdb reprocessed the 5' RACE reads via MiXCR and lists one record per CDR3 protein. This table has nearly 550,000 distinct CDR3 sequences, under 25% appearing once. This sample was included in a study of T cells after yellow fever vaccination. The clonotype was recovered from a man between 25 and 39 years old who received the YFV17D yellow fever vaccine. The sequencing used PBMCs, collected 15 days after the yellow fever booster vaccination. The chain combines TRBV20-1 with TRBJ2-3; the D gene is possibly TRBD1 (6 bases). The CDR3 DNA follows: TGCAGTGTATCCCCTCCAGGGGCTAGCACAGATACGCAGTATTTT. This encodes CSVSPPGASTDTQYF.